The 29 T cell receptor beta chains given below trace back to one sample, sequenced in a study of blood T cell repertoires in COVID-19 (TCRdb year 2020). Receptor libraries were prepared by the immunoSEQ multiplex PCR assay. Held by TCRdb, this immuneACCESS table contains in-frame sequences only and omits some clones. Under half of the omission traces to an unresolved V gene where checked; the cause of the rest is unknown. This sample has under 400,000 clones in its table, and 88% of those were observed once. The ten largest clones represent 0.85% to 1.3% of the sample. The sequencing input was PBMCs or T cells enriched from blood (not recorded which). The receptors come from a young woman who had been exposed to COVID-19.

The chain has TRBV6-5 and TRBJ2-7, with TRBD2 as a possible D gene (6 bases). This CDR3 has 13 residues. V lost 4 bases to trimming and J lost 4 bases, with 11 bases between them. Germline-derived CDR1 and CDR2 are MNHEY and SVGAGI. This chain's CDR3 is CASSWRGAYEQYF. The DNA of the CDR3 is TGTGCCAGCAGTTGGCGCGGGGCTTACGAGCAGTACTTC.

This chain uses TRBV28 with TRBJ2-7; 10 nucleotides line up with TRBD2. The germline V gene encodes CDR1 MDHEN and CDR2 SYDVKM. After removal of 7 bases from V and 5 bases from J, the junction contained 5 bases not matched to a gene. The CDR3 sequence is 13 residues long. CDR3 residues: CASISGRGNEQYF. CDR3 DNA: TGTGCCAGCATAAGCGGGAGGGGAAACGAGCAGTACTTC.

The chain employs TRBV5-1 and TRBJ2-7, with 8 bases aligning to TRBD2. The CDR3 has 15 residues. Looked up from germline, CDR1 is SGHRS and CDR2 is YFSETQ. The V gene end was trimmed by 4 bases and the J gene end by 7 bases; junction bases not matched to a gene: 13. The CDR3 DNA follows: TGCGCCAGCAGCACGACAGCGGGAGCTTTTCAGGAGCAGTACTTC. Translated: CASSTTAGAFQEQYF.

About this clone: Sequence at one end of the junction differs from germline and may be a read error. The J gene is TRBJ2-3, the V gene TRBV7-3; 10 nucleotides line up with TRBD1. This CDR3 is built from 17 residues. Germline CDR1 reads SGHTA; CDR2 reads FQGTGA. CDR3: CASSLTPGTGGTDTQYF. DNA for the CDR3: TGTGCCAGCAGCCTAACCCCCGGGACAGGGGGCACAGATACGCAGTATTTT.

The chain couples TRBV18 to TRBJ1-2; D is uncertain. V shed 6 bases and J shed 3 bases, with 14 bases lying between them. CDR3 length: 14 amino acids. Germline CDR1 reads KGHSH; CDR2 reads LQKENI. The CDR3 DNA is TGTGCCAGCTCCCGGGGATCACTCGACTATGGCTACACCTTC. Translated, it gives CASSRGSLDYGYTF.

V and J are TRBV10-1 and TRBJ1-2; perhaps TRBD1 as D (5 bases). Germline-derived CDR1 and CDR2 are WNHNN and SYGVQD (reference sequence). The CDR3 spans 14 residues. V lost 5 bases, J lost 4 bases, and 14 bases lay in between. CDR3 sequence reads: CASSPGGSVYGYTF. CDR3 coding DNA: TGCGCCAGCAGTCCGGGGGGATCTGTCTATGGCTACACCTTC.

This clone has a single count. The chain couples TRBV3-1 (or the pseudogene TRBV3-2) to TRBJ2-3; TRBD2 is a possible D gene (5 bases). The germline V gene has CDR1 LGHDT and CDR2 YNNKEL (reference sequence). The CDR3 covers 17 residues. Trimming cost V 0 bases and J 4 bases, with 17 bases left between them. The CDR3 DNA reads as TGTGCCAGCAGCCAAGAAAGATTAGGACTGGTGGCAGATACGCAGTATTTT. It is translated as CASSQERLGLVADTQYF.

This chain connects TRBV4-2 to TRBJ2-1; D not resolved. V lost 9 bases to trimming and J lost 4 bases, with 16 bases between them. The CDR3 consists of 14 residues. The germline gives CDR1 LGHNA, CDR2 YNFKEQ. Here the CDR3 reads CASSRELTYNEQFF. In nucleotides, the CDR3 is TGTGCCAGTTCCCGCGAGCTGACATACAATGAGCAGTTCTTC.

The CDR3 region is CASSLFQTGNTIYF. The CDR3 DNA reads TGTGCCAGCAGCTTATTTCAAACTGGAAACACCATATATTTT. The gene calls are TRBV13 and TRBJ1-3; D is unclear. This CDR3 comprises 14 residues. Between the trimmed V and J ends, which lost 2 bases and 2 bases, there was a span of 7 bases. The V gene's germline CDR1 is PRHDT and CDR2 FYEKMQ (reference sequence).

The gene calls are TRBV9 and TRBJ2-1, with D hard to call. This CDR3 comprises 17 residues. Trimming stripped 3 bases from V and 5 bases from J, with 21 bases between. Germline values: CDR1 SGDLS, CDR2 YYNGEE. CDR3 DNA: TGTGCCAGCAGCGCCCCTGTTGAGACATCGTTACACAATGAGCAGTTCTTC. Residues: CASSAPVETSLHNEQFF.

The DNA of the CDR3 is TGTGCCAGCAGCGAGGGACAAGGAGGAGACTATGGCTACACCTTC. Translating gives CASSEGQGGDYGYTF. The rearrangement links TRBV5-5 to TRBJ1-2, with D tentatively TRBD1 (6 bases). The CDR3 is 15 residues long. Between the trimmed V and J ends, which lost 4 bases and 3 bases, there was a span of 16 bases. From germline, CDR1 is SGHKS and CDR2 YYEKEE (reference sequence).

This clone was seen a handful of times. Sequence at one end of the junction differs from germline and may be a read error. The chain combines TRBV7-2 with TRBJ2-4; perhaps TRBD2 as D (5 bases). This CDR3 region has 15 residues. Germline CDR1 and CDR2: SGHTA and FQGNSA. In nucleotides, the CDR3 is TGTGCCAGCACCTTAGGCGGCGGGTCTAAAAACATTCAGTACTTC. Residues: CASTLGGGSKNIQYF.

The V call is TRBV27, the J call TRBJ2-3; D gene unclear. This CDR3 is built from 12 residues. Germline CDR1 reads MNHEY; CDR2 reads SMNVEV (reference sequence). Between the trimmed V and J ends, which lost 5 bases and 6 bases, there was a span of 9 bases. The CDR3 reads CASSPETDTQYF. CDR3 nucleotides: TGTGCCAGCAGTCCCGAGACTGATACGCAGTATTTT.

This clone was observed a single time. The chain combines TRBV6-5 with TRBJ2-5; TRBD2 agrees at 10 bases. J lost 2 bases, V lost 7 bases, and 4 bases had no gene match. This CDR3 comprises 14 residues. Germline lookup yields CDR1 MNHEY and CDR2 SVGAGI. DNA of the CDR3: TGTGCCAGCAAACTAGCGGGAATTCAAGAGACCCAGTACTTC. Encoded protein: CASKLAGIQETQYF.

The chain's CDR3 is CASSLDPGRGEQFF. CDR3 in DNA: TGTGCCAGCAGCCTAGATCCCGGGAGGGGTGAGCAGTTCTTC. The gene calls are TRBV9 and TRBJ2-1, with TRBD2 identical over 8 bases. This CDR3 is built from 14 residues. The germline V gene encodes CDR1 SGDLS and CDR2 YYNGEE. V lost 4 bases and J lost 9; bases outside the gene matches: 9. Full variable domain (outside the CDR3, taken from reference TRBV9 and TRBJ2-1): DSGVTQTPKHLITATGQRVTLRCSPRSGDLSVYWYQQSLDQGLQFLIQYYNGEERAKGNILERFSAQQFPDLHSELNLSSLELGDSALYFCASSLDPGRGEQFFGPGTRLTVL.

This clone was found once. The CDR3 reads CSVKRQIAGVEAFF. DNA of the CDR3: TGCAGCGTAAAAAGACAGATAGCGGGAGTTGAAGCTTTCTTT. The V and J genes are TRBV29-1 and TRBJ1-1, with D possibly being TRBD1 (5 bases). V lost 6 bases to trimming and J lost 7 bases, with 21 bases between them. The CDR3 has 14 residues. Germline CDR1 is SQVTM and CDR2 is ANQGSEA.

The chain recombines TRBV28 with TRBJ2-7, with D possibly TRBD2 on 5 matching bases. The CDR3 is made up of 12 amino acids. Germline-derived CDR1 and CDR2 are MDHEN and SYDVKM. V was shortened by 8 bases and J by 2 bases, with 10 bases between the two germline ends. CDR3 sequence: CASGRGTYEQYF. In nucleotides, the CDR3 is TGTGCCAGCGGTCGAGGGACCTACGAGCAGTACTTC.

For this clone: At one boundary the junction diverges from the germline segment, which might be a read error. The chain is built from TRBV28 and TRBJ1-2, with D possibly matching TRBD1 (6 bases). Germline lookup yields CDR1 MDHEN and CDR2 SYDVKM. The CDR3 is 15 amino acids. This chain's CDR3 is CASSPLRAGASVGLF. Written as DNA, the CDR3 is TGTGCCAGCAGTCCCCTTCGGGCAGGGGCCTCCGTCGGTCTCTTC.

This clone was seen at least ten times. The chain is built from TRBV3-1 (or the pseudogene TRBV3-2) and TRBJ2-2, with D tentatively TRBD1 (7 bases). The CDR3 totals 16 residues. Per germline, CDR1 LGHDT and CDR2 YNNKEL (reference sequence). V dropped 8 bases and J dropped 5 bases, with 21 bases sitting between them. CDR3 sequence reads: CASRFGGTTGTGELFF. CDR3 coding DNA: TGTGCCAGCCGGTTCGGGGGTACGACAGGGACCGGGGAGCTGTTTTTT.

The chain carries TRBV5-1 and TRBJ2-3; 9 bases match TRBD2. The V segment lost 0 bases and the J segment 3 bases; nucleotides outside the gene matches: 5. The CDR3 extends over 16 amino acids. The germline V gene has CDR1 SGHRS and CDR2 YFSETQ. CDR3 DNA sequence: TGCGCCAGCAGCTTGGCTAGCGGGACCCTTACAGATACGCAGTATTTT. Its protein product is CASSLASGTLTDTQYF.

The V gene is TRBV29-1, the J gene TRBJ2-7, with 10 bases lining up with TRBD1. Germline V CDR1 and CDR2: SQVTM, ANQGSEA. The CDR3 is 13 residues long. The V and J ends lost 7 bases and 7 bases, in that order; junction bases with no gene match: 10. CDR3 amino acids: CSAVRDRGYEQYF. The CDR3 nucleotides read TGCAGCGCCGTCCGGGACAGGGGATATGAGCAGTACTTC.

The rearrangement joins TRBV19 to TRBJ2-3; 8 bases are shared with TRBD1. CDR1 LNHDA and CDR2 SQIVND come from the germline V gene (reference sequence). J was trimmed by 4 bases and V by 1 base; bases with no gene match: 4. This CDR3 contains 15 residues. The DNA of the CDR3 is TGTGCCAGTAGTATAGTCCAGGGGGCGGCAGATACGCAGTATTTT. Translating gives CASSIVQGAADTQYF. Full variable domain (remainder filled in from reference TRBV19 and TRBJ2-3): DGGITQSPKYLFRKEGQNVTLSCEQNLNHDAMYWYRQDPGQGLRLIYYSQIVNDFQKGDIAEGYSVSREKKESFPLTVTSAQKNPTAFYLCASSIVQGAADTQYFGPGTRLTVL.

The chain links TRBV6-6 to TRBJ2-5; D is uncertain. Germline V CDR1 and CDR2: MNHNY, SVGAGI (reference sequence). The CDR3 runs 17 residues. V was clipped by 5 bases and J by 3 bases, with 22 bases between them. CDR3 in DNA: TGTGCCAGCAGTCCTCCCCCGGCGGCCGGAACGAAAGAGACCCAGTACTTC. Amino acid sequence: CASSPPPAAGTKETQYF.

This sequence joins TRBV5-4 and TRBJ2-6, with 10 bases identical to TRBD1. The CDR3 is made up of 18 amino acids. V trimming: 4 bases; J trimming: 1 base; junction bases outside the gene matches: 8. The germline gives CDR1 SGHNT, CDR2 YYREEE (reference sequence). CDR3: CASSGGQGLFSGANVLTF. The CDR3 bases are TGTGCCAGCAGCGGGGGACAGGGGCTTTTTTCTGGGGCCAACGTCCTGACTTTC.

This clone was seen once. The chain combines TRBV7-8 with TRBJ2-2, with 10 bases fitting TRBD2. Germline CDR1 reads SGHVS; CDR2 reads FQNEAQ. Losses at the gene ends were 5 bases for V and 13 bases for J; bases not matched to a gene: 16. The CDR3 consists of 16 residues. The CDR3 loop reads CASSLNGGTLAGVLFF. The CDR3 coding sequence is TGTGCCAGCAGCCTAAATGGGGGGACCCTAGCGGGAGTGCTGTTTTTT.

The chain's CDR3 is CASSLEARDYGYTF. The CDR3 DNA follows: TGCGCCAGCAGCCTTGAGGCCAGGGACTATGGCTACACCTTC. The gene calls are TRBV5-1 and TRBJ1-2; perhaps TRBD1 as D (5 bases). This CDR3 spans 14 amino acids. Trimming cost V 4 bases and J 3 bases, with 13 bases left between them. CDR1 is SGHRS and CDR2 is YFSETQ in the germline V gene.

CDR3 DNA: TGTGCCAGCAGTTTCTTCCCCGTCGGACAGCTTTATAGCAATCAGCCCCAGCATTTT. As protein: CASSFFPVGQLYSNQPQHF. The chain combines TRBV27 with TRBJ1-5, with TRBD1 as a possible D gene (6 bases). This CDR3 region has 19 residues. From germline, CDR1 is MNHEY and CDR2 SMNVEV (reference sequence). Trimming cost V 3 bases and J 0 bases, with 21 bases left between them.

V gene TRBV30 combines with J gene TRBJ2-1; 14 positions agree with TRBD2. With V trimmed by 5 bases and J by 4 bases, 1 base remained unmatched. The V gene's germline CDR1 is GTSNPN and CDR2 SVGIG (reference sequence). The CDR3 consists of 14 residues. The CDR3 loop is CAWGTSGRYNEQFF. CDR3 coding DNA: TGTGCCTGGGGGACTAGCGGGAGATACAATGAGCAGTTCTTC.

The chain links TRBV28 to TRBJ1-2, with no clear D. Trimming cost V 6 bases and J 7 bases, with 6 bases left between them. Germline V gene sequence: CDR1 MDHEN, CDR2 SYDVKM. The CDR3 contains 10 residues. The CDR3 nucleotides read TGTGCCAGCAGATTCGGTGGCTACACCTTC. Translation: CASRFGGYTF.